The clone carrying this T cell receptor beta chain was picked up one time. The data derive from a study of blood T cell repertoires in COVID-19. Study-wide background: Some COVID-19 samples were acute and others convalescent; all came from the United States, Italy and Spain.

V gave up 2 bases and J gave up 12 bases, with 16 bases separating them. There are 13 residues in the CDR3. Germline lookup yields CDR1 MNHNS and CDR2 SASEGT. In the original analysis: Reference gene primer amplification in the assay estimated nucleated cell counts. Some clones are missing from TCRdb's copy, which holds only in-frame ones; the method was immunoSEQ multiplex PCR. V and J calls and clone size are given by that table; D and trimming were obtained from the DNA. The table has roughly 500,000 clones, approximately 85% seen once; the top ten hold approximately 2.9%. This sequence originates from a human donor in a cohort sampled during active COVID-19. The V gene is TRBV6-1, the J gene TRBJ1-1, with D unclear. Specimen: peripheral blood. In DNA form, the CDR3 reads TGTGCCAGCAGTGAACGGCTTTTTAGCGTAACTTTCTTT. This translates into CASSERLFSVTFF.